What follows are 13 T cell receptor beta chains derived from one specimen sequenced in a study of early T cells in non-severe SARS-CoV-2 infection. TCRdb re-called the 5' RACE reads with MiXCR, one entry per CDR3 protein. The sample carries tens of thousands of distinct CDR3 sequences, 4.6% recorded once. Sequenced here: whole blood, sampled at baseline. The origin of the receptors is an adult who was a healthcare worker with PCR-confirmed SARS-CoV-2 infection or an uninfected control (not recorded which).

At least ten counts were recorded for this clonotype. V usage is TRBV19 and J usage is TRBJ1-5; no definite D call. This CDR3 spans 14 amino acids. In germline, CDR1 is LNHDA, CDR2 SQIVND (reference sequence). The ends were cut back, 3 bases at V and 5 bases at J, with 11 bases in the middle. CDR3 in DNA: TGTGCCAGTAGTATTGTCGGCAGCGATCAGCCCCAGCATTTT. It codes for CASSIVGSDQPQHF.

At least ten counts were recorded for this clonotype. The CDR3 protein is CSVEDVRQAYQETQYF. The CDR3 nucleotides read TGCAGCGTTGAAGATGTTAGACAGGCGTACCAAGAGACCCAGTACTTC. The chain employs TRBV29-1 and TRBJ2-5, with D possibly matching TRBD1 (6 bases). CDR3 length: 16 amino acids. Germline V lookup: CDR1 SQVTM, CDR2 ANQGSEA. Trimming removed 0 bases from V and 0 bases from J, with 14 bases in between. The entire variable domain, with the rest obtained from reference TRBV29-1 and TRBJ2-5, is as follows: SAVISQKPSRDICQRGTSLTIQCQVDSQVTMMFWYRQQPGQSLTLIATANQGSEATYESGFVIDKFPISRPNLTFSTLTVSNMSPEDSSIYLCSVEDVRQAYQETQYFGPGTRLLVL.

This clonotype was observed a handful of times. V and J are TRBV29-1 and TRBJ2-7; 7 bases are shared with TRBD1. The V gene end was trimmed by 6 bases and the J gene end by 0 bases; junction bases not matched to a gene: 5. This CDR3 comprises 13 residues. In germline, CDR1 is SQVTM, CDR2 ANQGSEA. CDR3 nucleotide sequence: TGCAGCGTCCCAGGACAGGACTCCTACGAGCAGTACTTC. Translated: CSVPGQDSYEQYF.

This clonotype came up a few times. This chain joins TRBV11-1 and TRBJ2-1; 9 nucleotides agree with TRBD2. The CDR3 contains 15 residues. The V segment lost 4 bases and the J segment 2 bases; nucleotides outside the gene matches: 3. Germline CDR1 SGHAT, CDR2 FQDESV (reference sequence). CDR3 protein: CASSSTSGPYNEQFF. The CDR3 DNA is TGTGCCAGCAGCTCTACTAGCGGGCCCTACAATGAGCAGTTCTTC.

This clonotype was observed at least ten times. CDR3 DNA: TGCAGTGCTAGACCGGGACAGCTGGGGGACAATGAGCAGTTCTTC. It translates to CSARPGQLGDNEQFF. The chain joins TRBV20-1 to TRBJ2-1; 7 nucleotides line up with TRBD1. V lost 2 bases to trimming and J lost 5 bases; unmatched junction nucleotides: 9. Germline CDR1 is DFQATT and CDR2 is SNEGSKA (reference sequence). This CDR3 region has 15 residues.

This rearrangement joins TRBV20-1 to TRBJ2-7; tentative D call: TRBD2 (6 bases). The germline V and J ends were trimmed by 0 bases and 2 bases, with 14 bases remaining between them. Germline CDR1 and CDR2: DFQATT and SNEGSKA (reference sequence). The CDR3 sequence is 15 residues long. The CDR3, as DNA: TGCAGTGCTAGAGAACCCAGCGGGCCACCCTACGAGCAGTACTTC. Translation: CSAREPSGPPYEQYF.

This clonotype was detected once. The chain carries TRBV11-2 and TRBJ2-1; no clear D. This CDR3 is built from 15 residues. Germline CDR1 is SGHAT and CDR2 is FQNNGV. The germline V and J ends were trimmed by 0 bases and 3 bases, with 9 bases remaining between them. The CDR3 region has the DNA TGTGCCAGCAGCTTAGATATTTCGGACTACAATGAGCAGTTCTTC. Protein product: CASSLDISDYNEQFF.

The sample holds many counts of this clonotype. The V and J genes are TRBV4-3 and TRBJ2-7, with D possibly matching TRBD1 (7 bases). V gave up 0 bases and J gave up 4 bases, with 13 bases separating them. The CDR3 extends over 15 amino acids. Germline V gives CDR1 LGHNA, CDR2 YSLEER. The CDR3 sequence: CASSQEGRGEYEQYF. CDR3 sequence (DNA): TGCGCCAGCAGCCAAGAGGGCAGGGGGGAATACGAGCAGTACTTC.

This rearrangement joins TRBV6-7 to TRBJ1-1, with 7 bases aligning to TRBD1. TRBV6-7 is noted as an ORF with a role that remains uncertain. The CDR3 is 16 residues long. Germline trimming cut 8 bases from V and 3 bases from J; bases unmatched to any gene: 15. The CDR3 bases are TGTGCCAGCGGGGACGAGACAGGGAGGATTTACACTGAAGCTTTCTTT. Its translation: CASGDETGRIYTEAFF.

This clonotype was seen repeatedly, ten times or more. This chain uses TRBV5-1 with TRBJ2-3; TRBD1 is a possible D gene (5 bases). The CDR3 has 14 amino acids. The V end lost 7 bases, the J end lost 4 bases, and 16 bases lay between the germline ends. Germline-derived CDR1 and CDR2 are SGHRS and YFSETQ. The CDR3 nucleotides are TGCGCCAGCTCCCCTCAGGGTGATGCAGATACGCAGTATTTT. Protein sequence: CASSPQGDADTQYF.

This clonotype showed up many times. This chain links TRBV11-3 with TRBJ2-3; weak D call: TRBD1 (5 bases). Germline CDR1 is SGHNT and CDR2 is YENEEA. The CDR3 sequence is 13 residues long. V was trimmed by 1 base and J by 4 bases, leaving 6 bases between them. The CDR3: CASSLGGSDTQYF. The CDR3, as DNA: TGTGCCAGCAGCTTAGGGGGCTCAGATACGCAGTATTTT.

This clonotype was counted ten times or more. The rearrangement joins TRBV19 to TRBJ2-7; D is possibly TRBD1 (6 bases). V gave up 1 base and J gave up 0 bases, with 10 bases separating them. This CDR3 is 15 amino acids long. CDR1 is LNHDA and CDR2 is SQIVND in the germline V gene (reference sequence). DNA of the CDR3: TGTGCCAGTAGTATAGGACAGGACAGCTCCTACGAGCAGTACTTC. Encoded protein: CASSIGQDSSYEQYF.

This clonotype was seen repeatedly, ten times or more. This chain uses TRBV11-2 with TRBJ2-3, with D hard to call. Trimming removed 5 bases at V and 4 bases at J, with 7 bases between. CDR1 SGHAT and CDR2 FQNNGV come from the germline V gene. This CDR3 has 12 amino acids. The CDR3 coding sequence is TGTGCCAGCAGCCCCGCTTCAGATACGCAGTATTTT. Protein: CASSPASDTQYF.